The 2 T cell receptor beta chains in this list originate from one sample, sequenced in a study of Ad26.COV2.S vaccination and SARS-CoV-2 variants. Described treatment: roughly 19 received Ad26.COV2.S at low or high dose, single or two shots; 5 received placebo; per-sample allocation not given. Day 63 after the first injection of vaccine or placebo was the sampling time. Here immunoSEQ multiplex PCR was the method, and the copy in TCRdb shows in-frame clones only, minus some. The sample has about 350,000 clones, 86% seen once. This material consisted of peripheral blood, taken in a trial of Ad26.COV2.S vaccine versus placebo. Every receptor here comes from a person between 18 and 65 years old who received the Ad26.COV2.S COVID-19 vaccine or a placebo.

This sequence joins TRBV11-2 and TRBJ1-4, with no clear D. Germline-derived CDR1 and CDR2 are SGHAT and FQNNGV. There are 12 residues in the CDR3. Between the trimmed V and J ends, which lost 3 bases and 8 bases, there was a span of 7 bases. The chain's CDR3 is CASSFAREKLFF. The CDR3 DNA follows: TGTGCCAGCAGCTTTGCCAGGGAAAAACTGTTTTTT.

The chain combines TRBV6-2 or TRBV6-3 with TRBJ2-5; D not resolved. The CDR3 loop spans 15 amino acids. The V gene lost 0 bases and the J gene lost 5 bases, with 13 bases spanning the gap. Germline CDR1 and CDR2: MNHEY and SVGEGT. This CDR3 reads CASSYSPERIETQYF. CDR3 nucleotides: TGTGCCAGCAGTTACTCGCCGGAAAGAATCGAGACCCAGTACTTC.